The source of this T cell receptor (beta chain) is a study of beta chain features in type 1 diabetes (dated by TCRdb to 2016 to 2018). About the study as a whole: No differences in mean age, gender distribution, total cell number or subset yield were found between patients and healthy donors. A total of approximately 100,000,000 sorted cells were examined across all samples, and the number of cells per subset was strongly correlated with RNA yield. The study compared the TCRB repertoires of sorted circulating CD4+ T cell subsets in recently diagnosed type 1 diabetes patients with those in matched healthy donors. Whereas all 30 or so donors provided naive and central memory subsets, regulatory and stem cell-like memory subsets were isolated from just 8 patients and roughly eight healthy donors. Study-wide conclusions, independent of this receptor: Naive, central memory and regulatory TCRB repertoires appeared to be more alike among patients than among healthy donors. Because cDNA was sequenced instead of genomic DNA, highly expressing activated cells could be over-represented, though the groups showed no difference in activation or CD3 levels. In all four CD4+ subsets, TCRB CDR3 length was moderately but significantly shorter in type 1 diabetes patients. Fewer insertions and more nucleotide deletions at VDJ recombination sites were observed in patients with type 1 diabetes, implying thymic rearrangement abnormalities. Because the HLA sub-analyses included only small numbers of individuals, any influence of HLA type on TCRB rearrangement was left unresolved. PCR may preferentially amplify shorter templates, but because patient and control samples were amplified and corrected together, any resulting skew would affect both groups equally.

There are 16 amino acids in the CDR3, from cysteine to phenylalanine inclusive. CDR3 DNA is the only sequence kept; it has 48 bases, read in frame from the first base. For CDR1 and CDR2, the germline V gene lists LGHNA and YNFKEQ. The trim is 0 bases for V and 2 bases for J, with a gap of 14 bases between the germline ends. This clone occurred a few times. Its specific antigen is unknown. One base away there is no much larger clone; base qualities are not given. Each donor gave one peripheral blood draw, averaging about 120 mL, which was collected into heparinised tubes. A BD FACSAria II and a panel including CD45RO, CCR7, CD25, CD127, CD95 and CD27 were used to sort naive, central memory, regulatory and stem cell-like memory CD4+ T cells. Every sorted population had a purity above 95%. PBMCs were isolated right away by Lymphoprep density gradient centrifugation and were stained directly, without culture. So that batch effects would be minimized, each experiment stained and sorted samples in pairs, pairing one healthy donor with one patient.

The High Capacity cDNA Reverse Transcription Kit was used to reverse transcribe all of the isolated RNA, meaning that expressed TCRB transcripts were what got sequenced. Naive, central memory and regulatory T cell samples underwent deep immunoSEQ sequencing, averaging about 3.57 million total reads per sample. Sorted cells were lysed in RLT buffer, and RNA was extracted using DNase-treated RNeasy Micro or Mini kits according to cell number. To prevent cross-contamination, every cell subset was processed on its own, while patient and healthy donor samples were processed together. Using the immunoSEQ multiplex PCR, TCRB sequences were amplified from cDNA into 87-bp fragments spanning the CDR3 region. Sequencing of the amplicons was done on the Illumina HiSeq platform. The source study handled its data this way. Synthetic template baselines were used to correct PCR bias computationally, reads within Hamming distance 2 were collapsed, and singletons that could not be merged were discarded. By aligning reads against IMGT, V, D and J genes, CDR3 length, and insertions or deletions at six rearrangement sites were assigned. Within each subset, clonotype counts were normalized to sorted cell number, and only after that were true diversity and Gini coefficients computed with the tcR R package. The overlap coefficient, calculated on TCRB nucleotide sequences, was used to measure repertoire sharing. Out-of-frame TCRB sequences from naive cells were analyzed to stand in for the pre-selection repertoire. The source is immuneACCESS, and TCRdb retained only in-frame sequences with V and J called. Part of the clones is not carried over; for the studies checked, unresolved V genes explain less than half of this, and the remainder is unexplained. The DNA gave D and trimming, while V, J and clone size come from that table. This sample has 600,000 to 700,000 clones in its table, and around 12% of those were observed once. Of the sample, 0.095% to 0.15% is held by the ten largest clones.

The clonotype originates from a man aged 25-40 years with type 1 diabetes. Material for sequencing was naive CD4+ T cells from blood. This specimen's cell subset or site label, interpreted: true naive CD4+ T cells. The rearrangement combines TRBV4-2 with TRBJ2-7, with a tentative D gene TRBD1 over 6 matching bases. The DNA sequence is given as TGTGCCAGCAGCCAAGATCATTGGGACATGACCTACGAGCAGTACTTC. Its protein product is CASSQDHWDMTYEQYF.